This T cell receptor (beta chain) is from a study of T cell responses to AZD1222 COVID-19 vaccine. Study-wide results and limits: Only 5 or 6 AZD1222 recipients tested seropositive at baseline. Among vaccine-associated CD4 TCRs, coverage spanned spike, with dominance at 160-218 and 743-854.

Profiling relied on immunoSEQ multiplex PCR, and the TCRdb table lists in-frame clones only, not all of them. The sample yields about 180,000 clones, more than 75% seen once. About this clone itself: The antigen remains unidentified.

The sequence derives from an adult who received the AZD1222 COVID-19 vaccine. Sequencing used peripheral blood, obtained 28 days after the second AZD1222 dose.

Here the CDR3 reads CASSWLSTGELFF. CDR3 coding DNA: TGTGCCAGCAGCTGGCTGTCAACCGGGGAGCTGTTTTTT. V usage is TRBV11-3 and J usage is TRBJ2-2; D is ambiguous. V gave up 4 bases and J gave up 5 bases, with 8 bases separating them. Germline V CDR1 and CDR2: SGHNT, YENEEA. This CDR3 has 13 residues.